The next 4 T cell receptor beta chains were all read from a single sample in a study of CD8 T cells in Susac syndrome. RNA amounts of 0.5 to 1 ug underwent reverse transcription with random hexamers. TCRdb reprocessed the immunoSEQ multiplex PCR reads via MiXCR and lists one record per CDR3 protein. The profile shows about 120,000 distinct CDR3 sequences, around 94% of them singletons. Source material: CD4+ T cells from PBMCs. These receptors came from a human donor with multiple sclerosis.

The chain employs TRBV29-1 and TRBJ1-1, with D maybe TRBD1 (6 bases). Germline values: CDR1 SQVTM, CDR2 ANQGSEA. CDR3 size: 14 residues. V was clipped by 7 bases and J by 1 base, with 16 bases between them. Written as DNA, the CDR3 is TGCAGCGCCCATACAGGGAATTGGAACACTGAAGCTTTCTTT. Its protein is CSAHTGNWNTEAFF.

The chain carries TRBV7-3 and TRBJ2-6, with a tentative D call TRBD2 (5 bases). V shed 0 bases and J shed 5 bases, with 11 bases lying between them. Germline loops: CDR1 SGHTA, CDR2 FQGTGA. The CDR3 runs 16 residues. The CDR3 spells CASSLTPEERANVLTF. The CDR3 DNA reads TGTGCCAGCAGCTTAACGCCGGAGGAAAGGGCCAACGTCCTGACTTTC. Full variable domain (remainder filled in from reference TRBV7-3 and TRBJ2-6): GAGVSQTPSNKVTEKGKYVELRCDPISGHTALYWYRQSLGQGPEFLIYFQGTGAADDSGLPNDRFFAVRPEGSVSTLKIQRTERGDSAVYLCASSLTPEERANVLTFGAGSRLTVL.

The V call is TRBV27, the J call TRBJ1-4; D not resolved. CDR1 MNHEY and CDR2 SMNVEV come from the germline V gene (reference sequence). V was trimmed by 1 base and J by 2 bases, leaving 14 bases between them. The CDR3 loop spans 17 amino acids. The CDR3: CASSLYRWGGTNEKLFF. CDR3 DNA: TGTGCCAGCAGTTTATACCGTTGGGGAGGCACTAATGAAAAACTGTTTTTT.

The chain uses TRBV18 and TRBJ2-1; 7 bases agree with TRBD1. The J segment lost 9 bases and the V segment lost 5 bases, leaving 13 bases of the junction unmatched. Germline loops: CDR1 KGHSH, CDR2 LQKENI. The CDR3 is 15 residues long. The CDR3 DNA reads as TGTGCCAGCTCATATACAGGGGAGTATAAGGGTGAGCAGTTCTTC. Amino acids: CASSYTGEYKGEQFF.